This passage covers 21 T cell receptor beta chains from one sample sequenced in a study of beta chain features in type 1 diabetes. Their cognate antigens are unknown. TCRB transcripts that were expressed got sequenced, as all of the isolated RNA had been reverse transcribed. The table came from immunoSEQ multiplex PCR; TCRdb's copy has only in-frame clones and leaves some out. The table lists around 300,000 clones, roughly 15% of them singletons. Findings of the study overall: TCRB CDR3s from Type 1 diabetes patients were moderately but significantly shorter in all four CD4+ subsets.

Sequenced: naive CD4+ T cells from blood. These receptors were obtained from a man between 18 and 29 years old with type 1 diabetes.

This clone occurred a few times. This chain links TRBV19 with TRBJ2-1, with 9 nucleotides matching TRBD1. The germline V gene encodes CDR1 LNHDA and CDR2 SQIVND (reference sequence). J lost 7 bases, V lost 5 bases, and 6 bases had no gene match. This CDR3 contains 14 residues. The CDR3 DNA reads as TGTGCCAGTAGTCGGGACAGGGCGTTGAATGAGCAGTTCTTC. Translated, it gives CASSRDRALNEQFF.

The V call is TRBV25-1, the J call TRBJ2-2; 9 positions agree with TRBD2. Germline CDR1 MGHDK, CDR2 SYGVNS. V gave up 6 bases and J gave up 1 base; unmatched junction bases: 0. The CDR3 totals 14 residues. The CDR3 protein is CASRTSGNTGELFF. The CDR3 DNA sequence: TGTGCCAGCAGGACTAGCGGGAACACCGGGGAGCTGTTTTTT. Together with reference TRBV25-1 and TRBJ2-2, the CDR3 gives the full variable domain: EADIYQTPRYLVIGTGKKITLECSQTMGHDKMYWYQQDPGMELHLIHYSYGVNSTEKGDLSSESTVSRIRTEHFPLTLESARPSHTSQYLCASRTSGNTGELFFGEGSRLTVL.

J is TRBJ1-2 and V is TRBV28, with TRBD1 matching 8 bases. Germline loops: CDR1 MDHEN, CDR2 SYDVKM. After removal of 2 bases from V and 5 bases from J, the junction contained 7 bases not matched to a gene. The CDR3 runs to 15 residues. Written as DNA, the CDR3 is TGTGCCAGCAGTTTAGGGGACAGGCAGGGATATGGCTACACCTTC. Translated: CASSLGDRQGYGYTF.

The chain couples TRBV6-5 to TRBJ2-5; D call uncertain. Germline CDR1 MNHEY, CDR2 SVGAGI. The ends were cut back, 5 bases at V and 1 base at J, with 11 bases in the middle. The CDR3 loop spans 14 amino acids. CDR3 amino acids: CASSPDILQETQYF. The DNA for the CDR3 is TGTGCCAGCAGTCCCGACATACTCCAAGAGACCCAGTACTTC.

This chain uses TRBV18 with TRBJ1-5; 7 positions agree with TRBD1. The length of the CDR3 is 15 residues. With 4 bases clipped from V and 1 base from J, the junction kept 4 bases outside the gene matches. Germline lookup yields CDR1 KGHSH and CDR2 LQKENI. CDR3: CASSQLQGSNQPQHF. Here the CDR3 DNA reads TGTGCCAGCTCACAACTACAGGGGAGCAATCAGCCCCAGCATTTT.

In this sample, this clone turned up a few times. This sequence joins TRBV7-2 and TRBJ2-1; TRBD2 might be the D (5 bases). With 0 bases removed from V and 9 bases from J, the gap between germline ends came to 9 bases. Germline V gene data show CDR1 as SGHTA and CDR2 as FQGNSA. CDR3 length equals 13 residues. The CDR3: CASSLALLGEQFF. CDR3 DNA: TGTGCCAGCAGCTTAGCCTTACTAGGTGAGCAGTTCTTC.

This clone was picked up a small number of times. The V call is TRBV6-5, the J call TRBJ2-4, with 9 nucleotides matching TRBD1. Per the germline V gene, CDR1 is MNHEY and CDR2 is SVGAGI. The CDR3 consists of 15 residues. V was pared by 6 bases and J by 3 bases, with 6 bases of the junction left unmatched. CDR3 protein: CASRPPGQGKNIQYF. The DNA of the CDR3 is TGTGCCAGCAGGCCCCCGGGACAGGGCAAAAACATTCAGTACTTC.

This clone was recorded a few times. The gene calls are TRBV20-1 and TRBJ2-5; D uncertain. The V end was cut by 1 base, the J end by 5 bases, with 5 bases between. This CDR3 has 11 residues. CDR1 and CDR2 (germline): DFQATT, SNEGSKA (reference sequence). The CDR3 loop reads CSARGAETQYF. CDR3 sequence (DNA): TGCAGTGCTAGAGGAGCGGAGACCCAGTACTTC.

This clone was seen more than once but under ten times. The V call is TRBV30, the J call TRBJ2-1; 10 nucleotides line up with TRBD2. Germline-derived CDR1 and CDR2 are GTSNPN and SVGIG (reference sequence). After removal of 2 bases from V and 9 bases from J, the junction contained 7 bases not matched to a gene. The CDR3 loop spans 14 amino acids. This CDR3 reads CAWSRPSGRGEQFF. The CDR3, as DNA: TGTGCCTGGAGTAGGCCTAGCGGGAGAGGTGAGCAGTTCTTC.

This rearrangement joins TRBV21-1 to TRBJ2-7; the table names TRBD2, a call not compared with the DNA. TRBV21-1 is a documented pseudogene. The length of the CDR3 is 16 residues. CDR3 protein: CASSNLGTRRLYEQYF. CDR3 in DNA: TGTGCCAGCAGCAACTTGGGGACTAGGAGACTATACGAGCAGTACTTC.

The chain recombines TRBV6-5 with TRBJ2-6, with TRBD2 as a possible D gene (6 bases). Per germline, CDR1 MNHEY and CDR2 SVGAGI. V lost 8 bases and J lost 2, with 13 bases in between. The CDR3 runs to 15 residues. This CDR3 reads CASRENRAGANVLTF. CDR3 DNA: TGTGCCAGCCGGGAGAACAGAGCTGGGGCCAACGTCCTGACTTTC.

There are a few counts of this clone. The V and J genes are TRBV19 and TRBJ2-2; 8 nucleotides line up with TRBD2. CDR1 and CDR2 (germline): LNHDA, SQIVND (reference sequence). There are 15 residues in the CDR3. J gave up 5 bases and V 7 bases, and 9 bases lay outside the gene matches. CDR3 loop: CASISAGGGTGELFF. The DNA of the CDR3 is TGTGCCAGTATATCCGCGGGAGGAGGGACCGGGGAGCTGTTTTTT.

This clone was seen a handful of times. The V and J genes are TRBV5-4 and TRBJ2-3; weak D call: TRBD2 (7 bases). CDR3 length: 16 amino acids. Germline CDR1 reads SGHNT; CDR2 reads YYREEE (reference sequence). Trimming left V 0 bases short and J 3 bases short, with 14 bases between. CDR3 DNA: TGTGCCAGCAGCTTGGCCGGGGGGCCCCCAACAGATACGCAGTATTTT. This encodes CASSLAGGPPTDTQYF.

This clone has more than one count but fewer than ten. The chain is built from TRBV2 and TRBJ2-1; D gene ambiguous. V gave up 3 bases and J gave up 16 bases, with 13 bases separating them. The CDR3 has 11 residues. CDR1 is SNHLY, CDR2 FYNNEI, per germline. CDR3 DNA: TGTGCCAGCAGTGAGTACTACGAAGAATTCTTC. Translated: CASSEYYEEFF.

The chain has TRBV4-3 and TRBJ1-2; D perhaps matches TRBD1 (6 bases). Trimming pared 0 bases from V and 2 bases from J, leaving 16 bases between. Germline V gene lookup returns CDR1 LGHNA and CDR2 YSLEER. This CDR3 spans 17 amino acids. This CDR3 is CASSQDRIRGPNYGYTF. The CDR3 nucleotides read TGCGCCAGCAGCCAAGATCGGATCAGGGGCCCGAACTATGGCTACACCTTC.

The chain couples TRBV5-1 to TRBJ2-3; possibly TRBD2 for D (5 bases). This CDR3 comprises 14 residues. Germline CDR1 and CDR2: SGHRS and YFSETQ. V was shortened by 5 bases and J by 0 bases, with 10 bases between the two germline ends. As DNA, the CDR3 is TGCGCCAGCAGACAGCGGCTCAGCACAGATACGCAGTATTTT. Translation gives CASRQRLSTDTQYF.

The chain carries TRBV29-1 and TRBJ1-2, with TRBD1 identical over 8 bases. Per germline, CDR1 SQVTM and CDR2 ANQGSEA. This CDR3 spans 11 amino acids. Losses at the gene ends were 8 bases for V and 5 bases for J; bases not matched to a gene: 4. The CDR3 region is CSFRTGYGYTF. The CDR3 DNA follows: TGCAGCTTTCGGACAGGGTATGGCTACACCTTC.

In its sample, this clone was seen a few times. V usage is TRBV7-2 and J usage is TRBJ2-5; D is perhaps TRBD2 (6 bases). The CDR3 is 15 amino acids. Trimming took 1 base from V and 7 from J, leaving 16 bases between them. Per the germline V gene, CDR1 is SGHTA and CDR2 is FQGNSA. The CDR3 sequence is CASSLVFWGVATQYF. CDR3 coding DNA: TGTGCCAGCAGCTTAGTCTTTTGGGGGGTAGCGACCCAGTACTTC.

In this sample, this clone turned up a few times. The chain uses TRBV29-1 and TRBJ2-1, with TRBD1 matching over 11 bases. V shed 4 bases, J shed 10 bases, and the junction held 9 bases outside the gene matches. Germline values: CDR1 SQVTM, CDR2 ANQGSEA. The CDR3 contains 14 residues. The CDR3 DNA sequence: TGCAGCGTTGTGGACAGGGGGCCATCTAGGGAGCAGTTCTTC. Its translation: CSVVDRGPSREQFF.

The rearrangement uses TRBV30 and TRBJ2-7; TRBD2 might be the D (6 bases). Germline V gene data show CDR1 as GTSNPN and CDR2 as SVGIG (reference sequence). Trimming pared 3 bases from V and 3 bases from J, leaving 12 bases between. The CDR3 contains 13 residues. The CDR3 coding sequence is TGTGCCTGGAGCCGTGGAGGGTTCTACGAGCAGTACTTC. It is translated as CAWSRGGFYEQYF.

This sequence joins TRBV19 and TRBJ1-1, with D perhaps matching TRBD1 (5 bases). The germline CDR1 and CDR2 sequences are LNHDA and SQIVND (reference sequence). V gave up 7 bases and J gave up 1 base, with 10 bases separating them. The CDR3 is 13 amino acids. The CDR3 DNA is TGTGCCAGTACCCCAGGGAAGAACACTGAAGCTTTCTTT. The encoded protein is CASTPGKNTEAFF.